One sample yielded the 19 T cell receptor beta chains listed below, sequenced in a study of T cell therapy after organ transplantation. Libraries were prepared by immunoSEQ multiplex PCR; TCRdb keeps only in-frame clonotypes and omits some of them. Counted here are about 6,000 clones, about three quarters occurring once; the ten biggest clones make up 25% to 30%. For these TCRs, the target antigens are not known. The sample's time point: 4-8 weeks after completion of therapy. The material was CD8+ T cells from blood, obtained after autologous CMV-specific T cell therapy. Receptors were obtained from a human patient who had received a solid organ transplant and had CMV disease. Some T cells may possibly be graft donor cells.

The rearrangement links TRBV29-1 to TRBJ1-4; 10 bases line up with TRBD1. Germline lookup yields CDR1 SQVTM and CDR2 ANQGSEA. V lost 6 bases to trimming and J lost 11 bases; unmatched junction nucleotides: 6. The CDR3 is made up of 12 amino acids. CDR3 protein: CSVGTGEEKLFF. Here the CDR3 DNA reads TGCAGCGTAGGGACAGGGGAGGAGAAACTGTTTTTT.

In its sample, this clone is medium-sized (0.01 to 0.1%). The rearrangement joins TRBV2 to TRBJ2-2; D may be TRBD1 (6 bases). From germline, CDR1 is SNHLY and CDR2 FYNNEI. V was cut by 2 bases and J by 2 bases, with 15 bases left in between. The length of the CDR3 is 17 residues. CDR3 region: CASSEFPWGHNTGELFF. The CDR3, as DNA: TGTGCCAGCAGTGAATTTCCTTGGGGACACAACACCGGGGAGCTGTTTTTT.

V gene TRBV7-9 combines with J gene TRBJ2-7; D may be TRBD1 or TRBD2 (6 bases each). V lost 5 bases, J lost 5 bases, and 19 bases lay in between. Germline V gene data show CDR1 as SEHNR and CDR2 as FQNEAQ (reference sequence). The CDR3 is made up of 15 amino acids. DNA for the CDR3: TGTGCCAGCAGCCCCCCGAGTCTGGGGGGCGACGAGCAGTACTTC. Translating it yields CASSPPSLGGDEQYF.

The V gene is TRBV29-1, the J gene TRBJ2-5, with D unresolved. The CDR3 is 14 amino acids. Trimming left V 3 bases short and J 4 bases short, with 15 bases between. Germline CDR1 SQVTM, CDR2 ANQGSEA. CDR3 residues: CSVEFPGVRETQYF. In nucleotides, the CDR3 is TGCAGCGTTGAGTTCCCAGGTGTGCGAGAGACCCAGTACTTC.

This chain connects TRBV30 to TRBJ2-7; 9 bases match TRBD2. The germline gives CDR1 GTSNPN, CDR2 SVGIG (reference sequence). The CDR3 runs to 14 residues. V lost 0 bases and J lost 3; bases outside the gene matches: 3. This chain's CDR3 is CAWSVFSGSYEQYF. Here the CDR3 DNA reads TGTGCCTGGAGTGTGTTTAGCGGGAGCTACGAGCAGTACTTC.

The chain combines TRBV19 with TRBJ1-2, with 9 bases fitting TRBD1. This CDR3 contains 13 residues. The germline gives CDR1 LNHDA, CDR2 SQIVND (reference sequence). V gave up 5 bases and J gave up 8 bases; unmatched junction bases: 6. The CDR3 DNA is TGTGCCAGTAGTTTGGGACAGGGTGGCGGCTACACCTTC. It codes for CASSLGQGGGYTF.

V gene TRBV4-2 combines with J gene TRBJ2-1, with TRBD2 matching over 8 bases. Trimming took 1 base from V and 8 from J; bases not matched to a gene: 7. The germline CDR1 and CDR2 sequences are LGHNA and YNFKEQ. This CDR3 comprises 15 residues. The CDR3 DNA sequence: TGTGCCAGCAGCCAAGCCAGCGGGAGTAAGGATGAGCAGTTCTTC. This sequence encodes CASSQASGSKDEQFF.

This clone was observed a single time. The J gene is TRBJ2-7, the V gene TRBV7-9; tentatively, D is TRBD1 (6 bases). With 4 bases removed from V and 3 bases from J, the gap between germline ends came to 16 bases. This CDR3 is built from 15 residues. Germline lookup yields CDR1 SEHNR and CDR2 FQNEAQ (reference sequence). DNA for the CDR3: TGTGCCAGCAGCTCCCAGGGGAGTGTACTCTACGAGCAGTACTTC. It yields the protein CASSSQGSVLYEQYF.

As for this clone: Mismatch with germline at one junction end may stem from a read error. The same CDR3 can be traced to other DNA sequences in this sample. The gene calls are TRBV7-7 and TRBJ2-3, with D maybe TRBD2 (6 bases). The CDR3 runs 14 residues. The germline CDR1 and CDR2 sequences are SSHAT and FNYEAQ (reference sequence). The CDR3 reads CASSLGGTADTQYF. The CDR3 DNA reads TGTGCTAGCAGCCTGGGGGGTACGGCAGATACGCAGTATTTT. Filled out from reference TRBV7-7 and TRBJ2-3, the complete variable domain reads GAGVSQSPRYKVTKRGQDVTLRCDPISSHATLYWYQQALGQGPEFLTYFNYEAQPDKSGLPSDRFSAERPEGSISTLTIQRTEQRDSAMYRCASSLGGTADTQYFGPGTRLTVL.

This chain connects TRBV9 to TRBJ2-7; D might be TRBD2 (5 bases). The CDR3 consists of 13 residues. V was clipped by 3 bases and J by 5 bases, with 12 bases between them. Germline assignment: CDR1 SGDLS and CDR2 YYNGEE. CDR3 amino acids: CASSGSRGNEQYF. As DNA, the CDR3 is TGTGCCAGCAGCGGGTCCCGGGGAAACGAGCAGTACTTC.

This clone showed up just once. The chain joins TRBV2 to TRBJ2-3; 10 bases agree with TRBD2. V trimming: 3 bases; J trimming: 5 bases; junction bases outside the gene matches: 5. Germline-derived CDR1 and CDR2 are SNHLY and FYNNEI. The CDR3 loop spans 15 amino acids. The CDR3: CASSEGLAPRDTQYF. CDR3 nucleotide sequence: TGTGCCAGCAGTGAGGGACTAGCGCCCCGAGATACGCAGTATTTT.

J is TRBJ2-7 and V is TRBV23-1; tentative D call: TRBD1 (5 bases). TRBV23-1 is an open reading frame whose function is uncertain. There are 14 residues in the CDR3. V was trimmed by 3 bases and J by 0 bases, leaving 9 bases between them. The CDR3 loop reads CASSHKQASYEQYF. The CDR3 DNA reads as TGCGCCAGCAGTCACAAACAGGCCTCCTACGAGCAGTACTTC.

The CDR3 nucleotides are TGTGCCAGCAGTGCACCGGGACAGGGGTCAGATACGCAGTATTTT. Its protein is CASSAPGQGSDTQYF. The genes are TRBV27 and TRBJ2-3; the match to TRBD1 covers 10 bases. The germline CDR1 and CDR2 sequences are MNHEY and SMNVEV (reference sequence). The CDR3 is 15 residues long. V trimming: 5 bases; J trimming: 4 bases; junction bases outside the gene matches: 6.

The chain joins TRBV6-4 to TRBJ2-7, with D possibly TRBD2 on 6 matching bases. The germline V gene has CDR1 MRHNA and CDR2 SNTAGT. This CDR3 has 13 amino acids. The V gene lost 8 bases and the J gene lost 4 bases, with 15 bases spanning the gap. The CDR3 protein is CASPGTEPYEQYF. For the CDR3, the DNA is TGTGCCAGCCCCGGGACTGAACCTTACGAGCAGTACTTC.

The chain is built from TRBV4-3 and TRBJ2-1; 10 bases align to TRBD2. The length of the CDR3 is 15 residues. With V trimmed by 6 bases and J by 2 bases, 4 bases remained unmatched. Germline V gives CDR1 LGHNA, CDR2 YSLEER. The CDR3 protein is CASSSSGSTYNEQFF. DNA for the CDR3: TGCGCCAGCAGTTCTAGCGGGAGCACCTACAATGAGCAGTTCTTC.

This rearrangement joins TRBV6-4 to TRBJ2-1, with TRBD1 matching over 8 bases. The CDR3 contains 14 residues. V shed 5 bases and J 1 base; nucleotides not matched to a gene: 1. The germline V gene has CDR1 MRHNA and CDR2 SNTAGT. The CDR3: CASSTGGSYNEQFF. The CDR3 region has the DNA TGTGCCAGCAGTACAGGGGGATCCTACAATGAGCAGTTCTTC.

The chain combines TRBV7-9 with TRBJ2-5; D call uncertain. Germline CDR1 and CDR2: SEHNR and FQNEAQ (reference sequence). There are 14 residues in the CDR3. The V gene lost 1 base and the J gene lost 2 bases, with 8 bases spanning the gap. In DNA, the CDR3 is TGTGCCAGCAGCTTAGAACTGGGTCAAGAGACCCAGTACTTC. Amino acid sequence: CASSLELGQETQYF.

CDR3 sequence reads: CASSLNLGRINYEQYF. The CDR3 DNA reads as TGTGCCAGCAGTTTAAATTTAGGACGGATTAACTACGAGCAGTACTTC. The rearrangement links TRBV28 to TRBJ2-5; unclear D gene. The tail of the sequence fits TRBJ2-7 better, so the J call may be wrong. The CDR3 extends over 16 amino acids. CDR1 is MDHEN, CDR2 SYDVKM, per germline.

The chain is built from TRBV9 and TRBJ2-1, with no clear D. The CDR3 is made up of 14 amino acids. The ends were cut back, 4 bases at V and 0 bases at J, with 8 bases in the middle. Germline V gives CDR1 SGDLS, CDR2 YYNGEE. CDR3 nucleotides: TGTGCCAGCAGCCCCGTAGGCTCCTACAATGAGCAGTTCTTC. Translated, it gives CASSPVGSYNEQFF.